Many counts were recorded for the clone carrying this T cell receptor (beta chain). The target antigen is unknown. This sample was taken from a study of regulatory T cells in long-lasting Graves disease. Overall study context: Antithyroid drugs had been taken under 3 months by newly diagnosed Graves' patients. General study findings and limits: Under persistent disease, TRBV28, TRBJ1-2 and TRBJ2-5 were used preferentially. Study of thyroid tissue was not done, with only peripheral blood studied.

Arm-PCR of CDR3 regions and iRepertoire HTBI primers were the basis on which TCR beta libraries were built. In the original processing: Across samples, 50 to 75 TRBV and roughly 13 TRBJ segments were found. TCRdb redid the calling of the multiplex PCR reads with MiXCR, one entry per CDR3 protein. TCRdb, not the original authors, processed these V and J calls. The sample contains around 240,000 distinct CDR3 sequences, roughly 18% of which appear only once. CDR1 MGHRA and CDR2 YSYEKL come from the germline V gene. This CDR3 has 15 amino acids. V was trimmed by 2 bases and J by 2 bases, leaving 12 bases between them. Time point in this sample: newly diagnosed GD, antithyroid drugs for less than 3 months. Following extraction of RNA from PBMCs, that RNA was used to make the TCR library. Separately, the same data were catalogued under a study of T cells in Graves' hyperthyroidism and ophthalmopathy.

The rearrangement uses TRBV4-1 and TRBJ1-1; unclear D gene. The TCR comes from a woman aged 30 to 39 with Graves disease. Sequenced here: peripheral blood mononuclear cells (PBMCs), sampled at new diagnosis, from a patient treated with antithyroid drugs. The CDR3 DNA follows: TGCGCCAGCAGCCAAAGTTCCGGGTACAACACTGAAGCTTTCTTT. Amino acids: CASSQSSGYNTEAFF.